The 32 T cell receptor beta chains given below trace back to one sample, sequenced in a study of CD4+ T cells in melanoma (dated by TCRdb to between 2021 and 2024). Libraries were built with the immunoSEQ multiplex PCR assay. TCRdb took over this immuneACCESS table, retaining in-frame rearrangements with V and J assigned. Such tables are incomplete; in checked studies, under half of the missing clones stem from an unresolved V gene, and the remainder is unexplained. Present in this sample are 9,500 to 12,000 clones, roughly 66% of which were seen just once. Around 12% of the sample belongs to the ten largest clones. Sequencing was done on a sample of cells from a culture (not recorded whether cultured in vitro). These receptors all come from a human donor with melanoma.

The V and J genes are TRBV19 and TRBJ2-7; D gene ambiguous. Germline V gene data show CDR1 as LNHDA and CDR2 as SQIVND (reference sequence). This CDR3 contains 15 residues. V shed 5 bases and J shed 9 bases, with 23 bases lying between them. The CDR3 nucleotides are TGTGCCAGTAGTCCCGTTCTCTCTAGGAAGTATGGGCAGTACTTC. This sequence encodes CASSPVLSRKYGQYF.

The chain couples TRBV4-1 to TRBJ1-2; weak D call: TRBD1 (6 bases). Germline V gene sequence: CDR1 MGHRA, CDR2 YSYEKL. CDR3 length: 13 residues. The ends were cut back, 4 bases at V and 9 bases at J, with 15 bases in the middle. CDR3 sequence: CASSPSKGGSYTF. The CDR3 region has the DNA TGCGCCAGCAGCCCTAGTAAGGGGGGAAGCTACACCTTC.

The J gene is TRBJ2-2, the V gene TRBV18; 7 bases fit TRBD1. CDR1 KGHSH and CDR2 LQKENI come from the germline V gene. V shed 3 bases and J 4 bases; nucleotides not matched to a gene: 8. CDR3 size: 16 residues. The CDR3 region is CASSPSRDSLTGELFF. The DNA of the CDR3 is TGTGCCAGCTCACCCAGTCGGGACAGTCTCACCGGGGAGCTGTTTTTT.

This clone was counted between two and nine times. The genes are TRBV6-5 and TRBJ2-7; D is unclear. Trimming pared 4 bases from V and 2 bases from J, leaving 15 bases between. The length of the CDR3 is 15 residues. Germline CDR1 MNHEY, CDR2 SVGAGI. CDR3 region: CASSSPRTAPYEQYF. The CDR3 bases are TGTGCCAGCAGTTCCCCCAGGACGGCGCCCTACGAGCAGTACTTC.

The CDR3 sequence: CASSSSADARLEQYF. CDR3 nucleotide sequence: TGTGCCAGCAGTTCCTCGGCCGATGCTAGGCTCGAGCAGTACTTC. The V call is TRBV6-6, the J call TRBJ2-7; D is ambiguous. With 4 bases removed from V and 6 bases from J, the gap between germline ends came to 19 bases. CDR1 is MNHNY and CDR2 is SVGAGI in the germline V gene (reference sequence). The CDR3 sequence is 15 residues long.

The V gene is TRBV6-1, the J gene TRBJ1-2; D is unclear. V dropped 2 bases and J dropped 2 bases, with 6 bases sitting between them. The CDR3 is 13 amino acids. Germline V CDR1 and CDR2: MNHNS, SASEGT. CDR3 nucleotide sequence: TGTGCCAGCAGTGAAAAGGGAAACTATGGCTACACCTTC. It encodes CASSEKGNYGYTF.

In DNA form, the CDR3 reads TGTGCCAGCAGCGTATTTCCAGGCGGACGCGGGTTCACAGATACGCAGTATTTT. This encodes CASSVFPGGRGFTDTQYF. The chain combines TRBV9 with TRBJ2-3; D is perhaps TRBD2 (5 bases). The length of the CDR3 is 18 residues. Germline CDR1 reads SGDLS; CDR2 reads YYNGEE. V lost 1 base and J 2 bases, leaving 20 bases between the germline ends. Supplemented by reference TRBV9 and TRBJ2-3, the full variable domain reads DSGVTQTPKHLITATGQRVTLRCSPRSGDLSVYWYQQSLDQGLQFLIQYYNGEERAKGNILERFSAQQFPDLHSELNLSSLELGDSALYFCASSVFPGGRGFTDTQYFGPGTRLTVL.

The chain links TRBV9 to TRBJ1-2; D unresolved. Germline V gene lookup returns CDR1 SGDLS and CDR2 YYNGEE. This CDR3 is 12 amino acids long. V was cut by 4 bases and J by 3 bases, with 7 bases left in between. The CDR3 region is CASSSYDYGYTF. The CDR3 coding sequence is TGTGCCAGCAGCTCCTACGACTATGGCTACACCTTC.

This clone has a single count. This chain links TRBV6-6 with TRBJ1-6, with D hard to call. CDR1 MNHNY and CDR2 SVGAGI come from the germline V gene (reference sequence). V lost 10 bases to trimming and J lost 7 bases, with 17 bases between them. The CDR3 is 14 residues long. CDR3 sequence: CATGFSGRNSPLHF. Written as DNA, the CDR3 is TGTGCCACTGGATTTTCGGGCCGCAATTCACCCCTCCACTTT.

In DNA form, the CDR3 reads TGTGCCAGCCTGCAGGGCTGGGAATCCTACGAGCAGTACTTC. Protein: CASLQGWESYEQYF. This chain connects TRBV2 to TRBJ2-5, with D maybe TRBD1 (5 bases). TRBJ2-7 matches the DNA end more closely, so the J call is doubtful. Germline V gene lookup returns CDR1 SNHLY and CDR2 FYNNEI. This CDR3 contains 14 residues.

The chain uses TRBV11-1 and TRBJ2-1, with 14 bases fitting TRBD2. The CDR3 length is 17 residues. V lost 5 bases and J lost 0; bases outside the gene matches: 3. Germline values: CDR1 SGHAT, CDR2 FQDESV (reference sequence). CDR3 nucleotide sequence: TGTGCCAGCAGCAGACTAGCGGGAGGGAGCTCCTACAATGAGCAGTTCTTC. As protein: CASSRLAGGSSYNEQFF.

The CDR3, as DNA: TGTGCCAGCAGGCACAGGCGGGTGAACACTGAAGCTTTCTTT. It yields the protein CASRHRRVNTEAFF. The chain has TRBV6-5 and TRBJ1-1, with TRBD1 as a possible D gene (5 bases). CDR1 is MNHEY and CDR2 is SVGAGI in the germline V gene. The CDR3 is made up of 14 amino acids. Trimming left V 6 bases short and J 0 bases short, with 11 bases between.

This chain uses TRBV21-1 with TRBJ1-6; the table assigns TRBD1, which was not confirmed against the DNA. TRBV21-1 is described as a pseudogene. CDR3 length: 16 amino acids. In nucleotides, the CDR3 is TGTGCCAGCAGCAACCCCGGGACAGCGGATAATTCACCCCTCCACTTT. Protein: CASSNPGTADNSPLHF.

The chain uses TRBV2 and TRBJ1-5, with 9 bases fitting TRBD1. Germline trimming cut 6 bases from V and 6 bases from J; bases unmatched to any gene: 3. Germline V CDR1 and CDR2: SNHLY, FYNNEI. The CDR3 consists of 13 residues. The CDR3 DNA is TGTGCCAGCAGGACGACAGGGGGTCAGCCCCAGCATTTT. Residues: CASRTTGGQPQHF.

The gene calls are TRBV7-8 and TRBJ1-1; D unresolved. Germline CDR1 SGHVS, CDR2 FQNEAQ. The V and J ends lost 5 bases and 4 bases respectively, with 8 bases between them. The CDR3 length is 12 residues. The CDR3 region has the DNA TGTGCCAGCAGCCCTCAGCGCACTGAAGCTTTCTTT. It translates to CASSPQRTEAFF. Looking up the rest from reference TRBV7-8 and TRBJ1-1 gives the full variable domain: GAGVSQSPRYKVAKRGQDVALRCDPISGHVSLFWYQQALGQGPEFLTYFQNEAQLDKSGLPSDRFFAERPEGSVSTLKIQRTQQEDSAVYLCASSPQRTEAFFGQGTRLTVV.

This chain connects TRBV10-3 to TRBJ2-3; D is undetermined. There are 13 residues in the CDR3. Germline CDR1 and CDR2: ENHRY and SYGVKD. Trimming removed 2 bases at V and 9 bases at J, with 12 bases between. The CDR3 protein is CAISEPRNTTQYF. CDR3 bases: TGTGCCATCAGTGAGCCAAGGAATACAACGCAGTATTTT.

This clone was observed a few times. This rearrangement joins TRBV18 to TRBJ1-5, with D possibly being TRBD1 (5 bases). Germline CDR1 KGHSH, CDR2 LQKENI. CDR3 length: 13 residues. The V and J ends lost 6 bases and 6 bases respectively, with 12 bases between them. The CDR3 loop reads CASSRQPGQPQHF. For the CDR3, the DNA is TGTGCCAGCTCTCGACAGCCCGGTCAGCCCCAGCATTTT. Filled out from reference TRBV18 and TRBJ1-5, the complete variable domain reads NAGVMQNPRHLVRRRGQEARLRCSPMKGHSHVYWYRQLPEEGLKFMVYLQKENIIDESGMPKERFSAEFPKEGPSILRIQQVVRGDSAAYFCASSRQPGQPQHFGDGTRLSIL.

This clone counts as medium-sized. V is TRBV6-6 and J is TRBJ1-1, with 7 positions matching TRBD1. Losses at the gene ends were 7 bases for V and 0 bases for J; bases not matched to a gene: 11. The CDR3 sequence is 16 residues long. Germline CDR1 and CDR2: MNHNY and SVGAGI (reference sequence). CDR3 nucleotides: TGTGCCAGCAACCATGTTAGGACAGGACTGAACACTGAAGCTTTCTTT. Encoded protein: CASNHVRTGLNTEAFF.

V is TRBV5-8 and J is TRBJ2-1; D ambiguous. Per germline, CDR1 SGHTS and CDR2 YDEGEE. This CDR3 spans 15 amino acids. V was clipped by 0 bases and J by 0 bases, with 7 bases between them. The CDR3 DNA is TGTGCCAGCAGCTTGGGGGGAAGCTCCTACAATGAGCAGTTCTTC. Amino acids: CASSLGGSSYNEQFF.

This clone was picked up one time. The rearrangement links TRBV5-1 to TRBJ2-3; the D is unclear. The V end lost 0 bases, the J end lost 2 bases, and 4 bases lay between the germline ends. Per the germline V gene, CDR1 is SGHRS and CDR2 is YFSETQ. This CDR3 is 13 amino acids long. The CDR3 reads CASSLVPTDTQYF. The CDR3 region has the DNA TGCGCCAGCAGCTTGGTTCCCACAGATACGCAGTATTTT. Filled out from reference TRBV5-1 and TRBJ2-3, the complete variable domain reads KAGVTQTPRYLIKTRGQQVTLSCSPISGHRSVSWYQQTPGQGLQFLFEYFSETQRNKGNFPGRFSGRQFSNSRSEMNVSTLELGDSALYLCASSLVPTDTQYFGPGTRLTVL.

V gene TRBV5-5 combines with J gene TRBJ1-6, with a weak D call TRBD1 (5 bases). CDR1 and CDR2 from the germline V gene are SGHKS and YYEKEE (reference sequence). CDR3 length equals 17 residues. Trimming took off 4 bases at V and 3 bases at J, with 17 bases between the two ends. The CDR3 loop reads CASSPRGGERYNSPLHF. CDR3 nucleotide sequence: TGTGCCAGCAGCCCTAGGGGCGGGGAGCGCTATAATTCACCCCTCCACTTT.

This clone is categorized as medium-sized (0.01 to 0.1%). The V and J genes are TRBV5-8 and TRBJ1-2; the D gene is possibly TRBD1 (5 bases). The CDR3 loop spans 14 amino acids. Looked up from germline, CDR1 is SGHTS and CDR2 is YDEGEE. Trimming pared 5 bases from V and 3 bases from J, leaving 14 bases between. The CDR3 reads CASSLTGTDYGYTF. CDR3 nucleotides: TGTGCCAGCAGTTTGACCGGGACGGACTATGGCTACACCTTC.

The chain employs TRBV4-2 and TRBJ2-2, with 8 bases lining up with TRBD2. The CDR3 extends over 14 amino acids. The V and J ends lost 4 bases and 7 bases, in that order; junction bases with no gene match: 5. The germline gives CDR1 LGHNA, CDR2 YNFKEQ. CDR3 residues: CASSLGLADGELFF. The CDR3 coding sequence is TGTGCCAGCAGCCTTGGACTAGCCGACGGGGAGCTGTTTTTT.

This sequence joins TRBV29-1 and TRBJ2-7; 7 nucleotides line up with TRBD1. CDR3 length equals 13 residues. V gave up 8 bases and J gave up 2 bases; unmatched junction bases: 9. CDR1 and CDR2 from the germline V gene are SQVTM and ANQGSEA. CDR3 nucleotides: TGCAGCTTCGGGACAGACAGTCCCTACGAGCAGTACTTC. Protein product: CSFGTDSPYEQYF.

A single count supports this clone. The V and J genes are TRBV5-4 and TRBJ2-1, with no clear D. V gave up 2 bases and J gave up 1 base, with 7 bases separating them. CDR1 SGHNT and CDR2 YYREEE come from the germline V gene (reference sequence). The CDR3 has 14 amino acids. This CDR3 is CASSFSPSYNEQFF. The DNA of the CDR3 is TGTGCCAGCAGCTTTAGCCCTTCCTACAATGAGCAGTTCTTC. The full variable domain, completed using reference TRBV5-4 and TRBJ2-1, is ETGVTQSPTHLIKTRGQQVTLRCSSQSGHNTVSWYQQALGQGPQFIFQYYREEENGRGNFPPRFSGLQFPNYSSELNVNALELDDSALYLCASSFSPSYNEQFFGPGTRLTVL.

This chain uses TRBV12-5 with TRBJ1-5; 7 nucleotides align to TRBD1. The ends lost 0 bases at V and 3 bases at J; junction bases unmatched: 11. This CDR3 is 18 amino acids long. The germline V gene encodes CDR1 LGHNT and CDR2 FRNRAP. CDR3 nucleotides: TGTGCTAGTGGTTTGGTACTCTCAGGGGGAAAAATCAATCAGCCCCAGCATTTT. Residues: CASGLVLSGGKINQPQHF.

The rearrangement links TRBV6-5 to TRBJ1-2; D might be TRBD1 (5 bases). This CDR3 region has 15 residues. Per germline, CDR1 MNHEY and CDR2 SVGAGI. V was trimmed by 0 bases and J by 5 bases, leaving 13 bases between them. CDR3 sequence: CASSYSGGNGYGYTF. For the CDR3, the DNA is TGTGCCAGCAGTTACTCTGGGGGGAACGGGTATGGCTACACCTTC.

V is TRBV10-1 and J is TRBJ2-3; TRBD1 aligns across 7 bases. The CDR3 extends over 13 amino acids. V shed 8 bases and J 2 bases; nucleotides not matched to a gene: 4. The germline gives CDR1 WNHNN, CDR2 SYGVQD (reference sequence). The CDR3 spells CASGDRPTDTQYF. The CDR3, as DNA: TGCGCCAGCGGGGACAGACCCACAGATACGCAGTATTTT.

This clone turned up a few times. This chain connects TRBV6-6 to TRBJ1-2; possibly TRBD1 for D (6 bases). CDR3 length equals 15 residues. From germline, CDR1 is MNHNY and CDR2 SVGAGI (reference sequence). The V and J ends lost 7 bases and 3 bases respectively, with 18 bases between them. Here the CDR3 reads CASTIKGVGDYGYTF. The CDR3 nucleotides are TGTGCCAGCACTATAAAGGGGGTAGGGGACTATGGCTACACCTTC.

The chain carries TRBV18 and TRBJ1-2; D unresolved. Germline lookup yields CDR1 KGHSH and CDR2 LQKENI. The CDR3 covers 13 residues. Trimming removed 3 bases at V and 4 bases at J, with 9 bases between. The CDR3 bases are TGTGCCAGCTCACCGGAGAGAGGCTATGGCTACACCTTC. Its translation is CASSPERGYGYTF.

The V and J genes are TRBV2 and TRBJ2-5; TRBD1 matches 7 bases. TRBJ2-7 matches the DNA end more closely, so the J call is doubtful. The germline V gene has CDR1 SNHLY and CDR2 FYNNEI. This CDR3 spans 13 amino acids. The CDR3 region is CASSAGTVYEQYF. DNA of the CDR3: TGTGCCAGCAGCGCCGGGACAGTCTACGAGCAGTACTTC.

The rearrangement links TRBV6-1 to TRBJ1-1, with D maybe TRBD1 (5 bases). CDR1 is MNHNS and CDR2 is SASEGT in the germline V gene. Trimming pared 7 bases from V and 1 base from J, leaving 10 bases between. The CDR3 contains 13 residues. The CDR3 spells CASKGRENTEAFF. The DNA of the CDR3 is TGTGCCAGCAAAGGCAGGGAGAACACTGAAGCTTTCTTT.